Listed below are T cell receptor beta chains from one sample, sequenced in a study of response to subunit inactivated influenza vaccine. TCRdb itself ran the RT-PCR reads through MiXCR, one entry per CDR3 protein. The sample consists of about 190,000 distinct CDR3 sequences, approximately 14% of them appearing once. Sequencing used CD8+ T cells sorted from PBMCs, obtained more than 4 days after vaccination. The receptors shown here come from a man aged 45-65 years who received an inactivated influenza vaccine. The CDR3 runs from the conserved cysteine through the conserved F or W. The D gene is left open where the match is weak. Where a row states a size, it is once, few, many or the class of an expanded clone; other rows omit it.

>TRBJ2-2|TRBV27|.|.
TGTGCCAGCACCTCGGTGGGCAGGAACACCGGGGAGCTGTTTTTT
CASTSVGRNTGELFF
>TRBJ2-5|TRBV5-6|.|.
TGTGCCAGCAGCTTTCCCTGGCAGTACCAAGAGACCCAGTACTTC
CASSFPWQYQETQYF
>TRBJ2-2|TRBV19|.|TRBD1
TGTGCCAGTAGTATTGGCAGGGGGCGAACCGGGGAGCTGTTTTTT
CASSIGRGRTGELFF
>TRBJ2-2|TRBV14|few|.
TGTGCCAGCAGCCAAGCCGAGGCAGCTCCCGGGGAGCTGTTTTTT
CASSQAEAAPGELFF
>TRBJ2-7|TRBV6-5|few|.
TGTGCCAGCAGTTACCAGGGGTGGGGTGGCGAGCAGTACTTC
CASSYQGWGGEQYF
>TRBJ2-5|TRBV25-1|.|TRBD2
TGTGCCAGCACGTCCTGGGCTAGCGGAAAAGAGACCCAGTACTTC
CASTSWASGKETQYF
>TRBJ1-5|TRBV12-3/TRBV12-4|.|.
TGTGCCAGCAGTTTAGGGGGGGAAGGTCGGCCCCAGCATTTT
CASSLGGEGRPQHF
>TRBJ1-6|TRBV25-1|.|.
TGTGCCAGCACAAAAACAAATAATTCACCCCTCCACTTT
CASTKTNNSPLHF
>TRBJ2-1|TRBV4-3|many|.
TGCGCCAGCAGCCTACAGGCGGAATACAATGAGCAGTTCTTC
CASSLQAEYNEQFF
>TRBJ1-4|TRBV4-2|few|.
TGTGCCAGCAGCAAGGAGGACAGCAATAATGAAAAACTGTTTTTT
CASSKEDSNNEKLFF
>TRBJ2-1|TRBV24-1|.|.
TGTGCCACCAGTGATTTGGGCGCGGGAATAGACAATGAGCAGTTCTTC
CATSDLGAGIDNEQFF
>TRBJ2-3|TRBV3-1|.|TRBD2
TGTGCCAGCAGCGTAGGTGGAAGGGGACTAGCGCCTAGCACAGATACGCAGTATTTT
CASSVGGRGLAPSTDTQYF
>TRBJ1-5|TRBV28|.|.
TGTGCCAGCAGCCATTATATTGAGCAGCCCCAGCATTTT
CASSHYIEQPQHF
>TRBJ2-6|TRBV12-3/TRBV12-4|.|.
TGTGCCAGCAGCTACTACGGGGCCAACGTCCTGACTTTC
CASSYYGANVLTF
>TRBJ2-1|TRBV29-1|few|TRBD1
TGCAGCTGCAGGACAGGGGGCCACAATGAGCAGTTCTTC
CSCRTGGHNEQFF
>TRBJ2-2|TRBV7-9|few|.
TGTGCCAGCAGCTCCGTGTGGGCCGGGGAGCTGTTTTTT
CASSSVWAGELFF